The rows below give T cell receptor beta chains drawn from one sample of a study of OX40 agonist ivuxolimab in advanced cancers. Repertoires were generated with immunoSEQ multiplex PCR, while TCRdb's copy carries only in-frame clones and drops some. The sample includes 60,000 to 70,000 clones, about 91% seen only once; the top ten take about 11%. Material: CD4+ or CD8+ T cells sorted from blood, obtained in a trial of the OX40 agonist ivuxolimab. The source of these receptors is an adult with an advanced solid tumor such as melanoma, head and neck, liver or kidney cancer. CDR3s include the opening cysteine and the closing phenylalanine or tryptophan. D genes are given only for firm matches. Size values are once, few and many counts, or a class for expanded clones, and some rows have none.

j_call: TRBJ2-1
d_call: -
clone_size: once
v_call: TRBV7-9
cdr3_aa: CASSPKWGTYNEQFF
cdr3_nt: TGTGCCAGCAGCCCTAAGTGGGGAACATACAATGAGCAGTTCTTC

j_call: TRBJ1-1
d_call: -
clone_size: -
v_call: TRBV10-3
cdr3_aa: CAISEAKETEAFF
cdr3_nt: TGTGCCATCAGTGAGGCAAAGGAGACTGAAGCTTTCTTT

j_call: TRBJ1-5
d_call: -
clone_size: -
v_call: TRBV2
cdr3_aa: CASSSGLGNQPQHF
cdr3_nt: TGTGCCAGCAGTTCCGGGCTCGGCAATCAGCCCCAGCATTTT

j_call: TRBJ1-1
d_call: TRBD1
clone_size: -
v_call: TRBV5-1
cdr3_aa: CASSLFTGVTEAFF
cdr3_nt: TGCGCCAGCAGCTTGTTCACAGGGGTCACTGAAGCTTTCTTT

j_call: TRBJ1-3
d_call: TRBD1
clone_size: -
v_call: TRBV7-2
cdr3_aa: CASSLTGTGNTIYF
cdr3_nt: TGTGCCAGCAGCTTGACAGGGACTGGAAACACCATATATTTT

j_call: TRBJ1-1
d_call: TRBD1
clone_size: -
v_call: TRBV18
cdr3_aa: CASSPRGGTEAFF
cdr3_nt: TGTGCCAGCTCACCCAGGGGGGGCACTGAAGCTTTCTTT

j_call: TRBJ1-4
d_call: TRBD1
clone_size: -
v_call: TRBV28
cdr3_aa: CASSPSTGPNEKLFF
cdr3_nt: TGTGCCAGCAGTCCGTCGACAGGGCCTAATGAAAAACTGTTTTTT

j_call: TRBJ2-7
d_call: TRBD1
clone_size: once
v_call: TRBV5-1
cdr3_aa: CASSSGQGTYEQYF
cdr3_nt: TGCGCCAGCAGCTCGGGACAGGGCACCTACGAGCAGTACTTC

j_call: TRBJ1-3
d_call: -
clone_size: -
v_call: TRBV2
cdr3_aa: CASAPGDLSGNTIYF
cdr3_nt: TGTGCCAGCGCGCCAGGAGACTTATCTGGAAACACCATATATTTT

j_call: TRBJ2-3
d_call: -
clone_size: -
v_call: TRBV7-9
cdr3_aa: CASSLGWQITDTQYF
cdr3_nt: TGTGCCAGCAGCTTAGGATGGCAGATTACAGATACGCAGTATTTT